These 23 T cell receptor beta chains were sequenced from one sample in a study of cytomegalovirus exposure and HLA in healthy donors. The PCR had 60 Vbeta and 13 Jbeta primers. Measured with immunoSEQ multiplex PCR; TCRdb has only the in-frame clones, and not every one. The sample yields under 200,000 clones, 73% seen once. The sequencing sample was made of PBMCs. The receptor source for this set is a woman aged 18-35 years in good health and CMV-seropositive.

This chain uses TRBV18 with TRBJ2-2; 7 bases are shared with TRBD2. V lost 10 bases, J lost 0 bases, and 8 bases stayed unmatched. Germline-derived CDR1 and CDR2 are KGHSH and LQKENI. This CDR3 is built from 15 residues. The CDR3 loop reads CANHGGESNTGELFF. The DNA for the CDR3 is TGTGCCAACCATGGGGGGGAATCGAACACCGGGGAGCTGTTTTTT. The variable domain in full, with the rest retrieved from reference TRBV18 and TRBJ2-2, is NAGVMQNPRHLVRRRGQEARLRCSPMKGHSHVYWYRQLPEEGLKFMVYLQKENIIDESGMPKERFSAEFPKEGPSILRIQQVVRGDSAAYFCANHGGESNTGELFFGEGSRLTVL.

V usage is TRBV10-1 and J usage is TRBJ2-7; the D is unclear. CDR3 length equals 15 residues. Deletions cut 10 bases from V and 2 bases from J, with 21 bases between. Germline assignment: CDR1 WNHNN and CDR2 SYGVQD (reference sequence). DNA of the CDR3: TGCGCCACCCCCCCTCAGAGGATCCCCCCCTACGAGCAGTACTTC. This gives the protein CATPPQRIPPYEQYF.

This clone appeared once. CDR3 coding DNA: TGTGCCAGCAGTTTGGGAGAGCCCTACGAGCAGTACTTC. It translates to CASSLGEPYEQYF. The chain uses TRBV28 and TRBJ2-7; D may be TRBD2 (5 bases). Germline V gene lookup returns CDR1 MDHEN and CDR2 SYDVKM. The length of the CDR3 is 13 residues. Trimming stripped 3 bases from V and 2 bases from J, with 8 bases between.

This clone was detected a few times. V is TRBV19 and J is TRBJ1-1; no definite D call. In germline, CDR1 is LNHDA, CDR2 SQIVND (reference sequence). The ends were cut back, 7 bases at V and 1 base at J, with 7 bases in the middle. The CDR3 length is 12 residues. CDR3 sequence: CASTGRNTEAFF. The CDR3 region has the DNA TGTGCCAGTACTGGCAGGAACACTGAAGCTTTCTTT.

This chain connects TRBV5-1 to TRBJ2-1; perhaps TRBD1 as D (5 bases). This CDR3 is built from 16 residues. The germline V gene has CDR1 SGHRS and CDR2 YFSETQ. The V gene lost 3 bases and the J gene lost 0 bases, with 13 bases spanning the gap. DNA of the CDR3: TGCGCCAGCAGCTACCGGACACAGAACTCCTACAATGAGCAGTTCTTC. As protein: CASSYRTQNSYNEQFF.

The rearrangement uses TRBV6-6 and TRBJ2-3; 7 bases are shared with TRBD1. Germline trimming cut 4 bases from V and 1 base from J; bases unmatched to any gene: 5. This CDR3 spans 15 amino acids. CDR1 and CDR2 (germline): MNHNY, SVGAGI (reference sequence). In DNA, the CDR3 is TGTGCCAGCAGTTTCAACAGGGGAGGCACAGATACGCAGTATTTT. Its translation: CASSFNRGGTDTQYF.

This clone has only a few counts. The V call is TRBV4-1, the J call TRBJ2-7, with 12 nucleotides matching TRBD2. V was pared by 4 bases and J by 5 bases, with 9 bases of the junction left unmatched. CDR1 is MGHRA, CDR2 YSYEKL, per germline. The CDR3 extends over 16 amino acids. This chain's CDR3 is CASSRRLAGDIDEQYF. The DNA for the CDR3 is TGCGCCAGCAGCCGCCGACTAGCGGGGGACATCGACGAGCAGTACTTC.

The chain carries TRBV7-8 and TRBJ2-7; no clear D gene. The CDR3 contains 13 residues. CDR1 and CDR2 (germline): SGHVS, FQNEAQ. V gave up 1 base and J gave up 0 bases, with 4 bases separating them. CDR3 sequence (DNA): TGTGCCAGCAGCTTAGGAGACTCCTACGAGCAGTACTTC. Translating gives CASSLGDSYEQYF. The whole variable domain, remainder taken from reference TRBV7-8 and TRBJ2-7, is GAGVSQSPRYKVAKRGQDVALRCDPISGHVSLFWYQQALGQGPEFLTYFQNEAQLDKSGLPSDRFFAERPEGSVSTLKIQRTQQEDSAVYLCASSLGDSYEQYFGPGTRLTVT.

The V call is TRBV9, the J call TRBJ1-3; 8 nucleotides line up with TRBD1. Per the germline V gene, CDR1 is SGDLS and CDR2 is YYNGEE. Trimming cost V 7 bases and J 1 base; bases outside gene matches: 10. This CDR3 comprises 16 residues. The CDR3 DNA is TGTGCCAGCTCCGTAGGGCAGGGGGCATCTGGAAACACCATATATTTT. Amino acids: CASSVGQGASGNTIYF.

The chain combines TRBV9 with TRBJ2-5; weak D call: TRBD1 (5 bases). Deletions cut 0 bases from V and 2 bases from J, with 17 bases between. The CDR3 has 17 amino acids. Germline V gene lookup returns CDR1 SGDLS and CDR2 YYNGEE. The CDR3 loop reads CASSVGILQDGQETQYF. The CDR3 bases are TGTGCCAGCAGCGTAGGTATTTTACAGGACGGTCAAGAGACCCAGTACTTC.

The rearrangement links TRBV7-2 to TRBJ1-2, with D tentatively TRBD1 (6 bases). V was trimmed by 5 bases and J by 8 bases, leaving 12 bases between them. The germline CDR1 and CDR2 sequences are SGHTA and FQGNSA. The CDR3 has 12 residues. Here the CDR3 reads CASSLQGRGYTF. CDR3 sequence (DNA): TGTGCCAGCAGCCTACAGGGAAGGGGCTACACCTTC.

This rearrangement joins TRBV19 to TRBJ1-2, with a tentative D call TRBD1 (6 bases). V lost 10 bases and J 3 bases, leaving 21 bases between the germline ends. The CDR3 loop spans 15 amino acids. Germline CDR1 and CDR2: LNHDA and SQIVND (reference sequence). Here the CDR3 DNA reads TGTGCCACCAATCCAGGGGACGCTGAGGACTATGGCTACACCTTC. Encoded protein: CATNPGDAEDYGYTF. Together with reference TRBV19 and TRBJ1-2, the CDR3 gives the full variable domain: DGGITQSPKYLFRKEGQNVTLSCEQNLNHDAMYWYRQDPGQGLRLIYYSQIVNDFQKGDIAEGYSVSREKKESFPLTVTSAQKNPTAFYLCATNPGDAEDYGYTFGSGTRLTVV.

This chain uses TRBV4-3 with TRBJ2-4, with 8 bases lining up with TRBD1. CDR1 and CDR2 (germline): LGHNA, YSLEER. J lost 6 bases, V lost 1 base, and 11 bases had no gene match. There are 17 residues in the CDR3. CDR3 DNA: TGCGCCAGCAGCCAAGTCCAGACAGGGGCAGTGGGAAACATTCAGTACTTC. It codes for CASSQVQTGAVGNIQYF.

CDR3: CASSPGQGALTEQYF. The CDR3 DNA reads TGTGCCAGCAGCCCCGGACAGGGAGCCTTAACCGAGCAGTACTTC. The rearrangement joins TRBV11-2 to TRBJ2-7; TRBD1 aligns across 8 bases. Germline assignment: CDR1 SGHAT and CDR2 FQNNGV. After removal of 5 bases from V and 6 bases from J, the junction contained 12 bases not matched to a gene. This CDR3 comprises 15 residues.

V usage is TRBV6-1 and J usage is TRBJ2-7; D is uncertain. The CDR3 has 15 amino acids. Per germline, CDR1 MNHNS and CDR2 SASEGT. The V end was cut by 1 base, the J end by 2 bases, with 12 bases between. The CDR3 sequence is CASSEGVAAPYEQYF. The CDR3 bases are TGTGCCAGCAGTGAAGGGGTTGCGGCCCCCTACGAGCAGTACTTC.

This CDR3 reads CAISEIGQDNYGYTF. The DNA for the CDR3 is TGTGCCATCAGTGAGATCGGACAGGACAACTATGGCTACACCTTC. The gene calls are TRBV10-3 and TRBJ1-2, with TRBD1 matching over 7 bases. V gave up 2 bases and J gave up 2 bases; unmatched junction bases: 5. CDR3 length equals 15 residues. Germline-derived CDR1 and CDR2 are ENHRY and SYGVKD.

The chain carries TRBV30 and TRBJ1-3, with 7 bases identical to TRBD1. The ends lost 3 bases at V and 3 bases at J; junction bases unmatched: 5. The germline V gene encodes CDR1 GTSNPN and CDR2 SVGIG (reference sequence). The length of the CDR3 is 14 residues. As DNA, the CDR3 is TGTGCCTGGAGCGTGACAGGGATTGGAAACACCATATATTTT. It translates to CAWSVTGIGNTIYF.

With respect to this clone: Compared with germline, one end of the junction differs, possibly owing to a read error. CDR3 loop: CSSSRPSGGAYGYTF. DNA for the CDR3: TGTTCCAGCAGCCGTCCCTCGGGGGGGGCCTATGGCTACACCTTC. The genes are TRBV7-9 and TRBJ1-2, with a tentative D call TRBD1 (6 bases). Germline lookup yields CDR1 SEHNR and CDR2 FQNEAQ (reference sequence). The CDR3 totals 15 residues.

V gene TRBV10-3 combines with J gene TRBJ2-2, with D possibly matching TRBD1 (6 bases). Trimming took off 0 bases at V and 4 bases at J, with 12 bases between the two ends. The CDR3 consists of 16 residues. Germline lookup yields CDR1 ENHRY and CDR2 SYGVKD. The CDR3 sequence: CAISESEAGATGELFF. The DNA of the CDR3 is TGTGCCATCAGTGAGTCAGAGGCAGGGGCCACCGGGGAGCTGTTTTTT.

CDR3 region: CASSPGPNTGELFF. The CDR3 nucleotides read TGTGCCAGCAGCCCGGGTCCAAACACCGGGGAGCTGTTTTTT. The chain uses TRBV11-3 and TRBJ2-2; D gene unclear. V was pared by 5 bases and J by 2 bases, with 9 bases between. Germline assignment: CDR1 SGHNT and CDR2 YENEEA. CDR3 length: 14 amino acids.

V and J are TRBV25-1 and TRBJ2-5; 9 positions agree with TRBD1. The CDR3 covers 14 residues. The junction had 3 bases not matched to a gene; V was cut back by 2 bases and J by 5 bases. Germline loops: CDR1 MGHDK, CDR2 SYGVNS. Here the CDR3 reads CASSENRGQETQYF. CDR3 DNA: TGTGCCAGCAGTGAAAACAGGGGGCAGGAGACCCAGTACTTC. Supplemented by reference TRBV25-1 and TRBJ2-5, the full variable domain reads EADIYQTPRYLVIGTGKKITLECSQTMGHDKMYWYQQDPGMELHLIHYSYGVNSTEKGDLSSESTVSRIRTEHFPLTLESARPSHTSQYLCASSENRGQETQYFGPGTRLLVL.

The V and J genes are TRBV2 and TRBJ1-6, with no clear D. Germline values: CDR1 SNHLY, CDR2 FYNNEI. The CDR3 is 15 amino acids. Trimming shortened V by 2 bases and J by 0 bases, and 5 bases separated the two germline ends. DNA for the CDR3: TGTGCCAGCAGTGAACGGAGCTCCTATAATTCACCCCTCCACTTT. As protein: CASSERSSYNSPLHF.

In its sample, this clone was seen a few times. CDR3 bases: TGTGCCACCAGCAGATTTTCCGAGGATCAGCCCCAGCATTTT. Translated, it gives CATSRFSEDQPQHF. The chain recombines TRBV15 with TRBJ1-5; D remains unclear. CDR3 length equals 14 residues. The germline V gene encodes CDR1 LNHNV and CDR2 YYDKDF (reference sequence). Trimming pared 2 bases from V and 5 bases from J, leaving 10 bases between. The whole variable domain, remainder taken from reference TRBV15 and TRBJ1-5, is DAMVIQNPRYQVTQFGKPVTLSCSQTLNHNVMYWYQQKSSQAPKLLFHYYDKDFNNEADTPDNFQSRRPNTSFCFLDIRSPGLGDTAMYLCATSRFSEDQPQHFGDGTRLSIL.